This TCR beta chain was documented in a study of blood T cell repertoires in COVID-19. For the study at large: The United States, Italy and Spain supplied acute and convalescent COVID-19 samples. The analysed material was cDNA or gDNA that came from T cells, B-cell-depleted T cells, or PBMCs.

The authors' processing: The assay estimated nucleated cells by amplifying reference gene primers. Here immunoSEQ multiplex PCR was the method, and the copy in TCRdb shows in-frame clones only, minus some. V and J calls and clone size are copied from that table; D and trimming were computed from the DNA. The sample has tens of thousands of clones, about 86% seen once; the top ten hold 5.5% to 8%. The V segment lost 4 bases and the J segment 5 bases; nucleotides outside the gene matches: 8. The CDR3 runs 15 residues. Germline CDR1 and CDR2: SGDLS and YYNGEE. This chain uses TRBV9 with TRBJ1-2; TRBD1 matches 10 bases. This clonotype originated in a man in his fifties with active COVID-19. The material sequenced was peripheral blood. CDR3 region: CASSSDRGLSYGYTF. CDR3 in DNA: TGTGCCAGCAGCTCAGACAGGGGGCTTTCTTATGGCTACACCTTC.